The sequence of this T cell receptor (beta chain) was determined in a study of OX40 agonist ivuxolimab in advanced cancers. Overall study context: A male proportion of about 80% was recorded, with mean age around 64 years and range about 20 to 79. Study-wide results and caveats: Among the lowest levels of clonal expansion were found in partial responders at 0.1-3.0 mg/kg. Nonresponders, in some cases, also had low normalized T-cell clonal expansion.

This table comes from immunoSEQ multiplex PCR, and its TCRdb copy is limited to in-frame clones, with some not included. The data show roughly 100,000 clones, about four fifths seen once. Germline V gives CDR1 SGHRS, CDR2 YFSETQ. V gave up 4 bases and J gave up 4 bases; unmatched junction bases: 4. This CDR3 spans 14 amino acids. Notes on this clone: The antigen is not known.

The sequence was collected from an adult with an advanced solid tumor such as melanoma, head and neck, liver or kidney cancer. Specimen: CD4+ or CD8+ T cells sorted from blood, collected in a trial of the OX40 agonist ivuxolimab. The chain carries TRBV5-1 and TRBJ1-1; 10 bases are a match to TRBD1. CDR3 DNA: TGCGCCAGCAGCGACGGGACAGGGGTCACTGAAGCTTTCTTT. It specifies CASSDGTGVTEAFF.